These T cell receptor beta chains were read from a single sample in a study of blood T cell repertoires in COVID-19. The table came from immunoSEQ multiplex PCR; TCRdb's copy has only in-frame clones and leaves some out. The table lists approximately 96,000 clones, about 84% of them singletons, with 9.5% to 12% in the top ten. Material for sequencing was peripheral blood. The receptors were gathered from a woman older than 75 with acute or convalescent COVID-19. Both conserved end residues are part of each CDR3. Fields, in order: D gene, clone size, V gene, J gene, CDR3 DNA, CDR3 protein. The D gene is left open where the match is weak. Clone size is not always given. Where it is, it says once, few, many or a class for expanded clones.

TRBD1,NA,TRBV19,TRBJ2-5,TGTGCCAGTAGTCCGACAGGGGGGCTAGAGACCCAGTACTTC,CASSPTGGLETQYF
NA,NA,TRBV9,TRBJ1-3,TGTGCCAGCAGCGGGAGCTCTGGAAACACCATATATTTT,CASSGSSGNTIYF
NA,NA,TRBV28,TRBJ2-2,TGTGCCAGCCAACCGTCCGGGGGACACACCGGGGAGCTGTTTTTT,CASQPSGGHTGELFF
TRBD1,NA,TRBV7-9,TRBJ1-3,TGTGCCAGCAGCTTATTTGTAGGACAGGGGGCTGGAAACACCATATATTTT,CASSLFVGQGAGNTIYF
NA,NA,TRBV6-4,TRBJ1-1,TGTGCCAGCAGTGACTCTTCATCAGGGTACACTGAAGCTTTCTTT,CASSDSSSGYTEAFF
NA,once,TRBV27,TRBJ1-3,TGTGCCAGCAGTCCTACCAGGGATCCTGGAAACACCATATATTTT,CASSPTRDPGNTIYF
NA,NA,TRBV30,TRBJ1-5,TGTGCCTGGACCGCATGGGGAGGGAATCAGCCCCAGCATTTT,CAWTAWGGNQPQHF
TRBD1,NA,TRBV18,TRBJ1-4,TGTGCCAGCTCACGACAGGGGAATAATGAAAAACTGTTTTTT,CASSRQGNNEKLFF
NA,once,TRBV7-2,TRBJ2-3,TGTGCCAGCAGCCAGGACAGGGAGGGTACGCAGTATTTT,CASSQDREGTQYF
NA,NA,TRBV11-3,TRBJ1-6,TGTGCCAGCAGCTCCCGGGGAGACTCACCCCTCCACTTT,CASSSRGDSPLHF
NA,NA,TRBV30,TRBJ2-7,TGTGCCTGGAGTGTAGAGAACGAGCAGTACTTC,CAWSVENEQYF
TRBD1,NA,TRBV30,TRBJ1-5,TGTGCCTGGAGCCCCGACAGGGTAGGATGGCAGCCCCAGCATTTT,CAWSPDRVGWQPQHF